This TCR beta chain was obtained from a study of OX40 agonist ivuxolimab in advanced cancers. Clones were read by immunoSEQ multiplex PCR, and TCRdb kept only the in-frame ones, dropping some. Of 48,000 or so clones in the sample, around 90% were seen once. This clone was observed a single time. V lost 3 bases and J lost 5, with 7 bases in between. This CDR3 comprises 12 residues. CDR1 is MGHRA and CDR2 is YSYEKL in the germline V gene. This sample comprised CD4+ or CD8+ T cells sorted from blood, obtained in a trial of the OX40 agonist ivuxolimab. The clonotype comes from an adult with an advanced solid tumor such as melanoma, head and neck, liver or kidney cancer. The chain is built from TRBV4-1 and TRBJ1-1; D is ambiguous. The CDR3 spells CASSQSGTEAFF. The CDR3 bases are TGCGCCAGCAGCCAGAGTGGTACTGAAGCTTTCTTT.